A selection of T cell receptor beta chains follows, all from one sample in a study of cytotoxic CD8 clonotypes in ibrutinib-treated CLL. Produced via immunoSEQ multiplex PCR; TCRdb's table is partial and in-frame only. The data show about 63,000 clones, less than 75% seen once. Sequenced material: PBMCs, taken after 12 months of ibrutinib treatment. The receptors come from a human donor with chronic lymphocytic leukemia. Both conserved end residues are part of each CDR3. A D gene is named only where the DNA matches it firmly. Size values are once, few and many counts, or a class for expanded clones, and some rows have none.

>.|TRBV5-1|TRBJ1-1|.
CASSWGTRQNTEAFF
TGCGCCAGCAGCTGGGGGACCCGACAGAACACTGAAGCTTTCTTT
>TRBD1|TRBV4-1|TRBJ1-3|.
CASSQAGQALNTIYF
TGCGCCAGCAGCCAAGCGGGACAGGCCCTAAACACCATATATTTT
>TRBD2|TRBV5-1|TRBJ2-3|.
CASSFSPRTSGGTGSSTDTQYF
TGCGCCAGCAGCTTCTCCCCTCGGACTAGCGGGGGGACAGGGTCTAGCACAGATACGCAGTATTTT
>.|TRBV5-6|TRBJ1-5|.
CASSLGAGRDQPQHF
TGTGCCAGCAGCTTGGGGGCAGGGCGCGATCAGCCCCAGCATTTT
>TRBD2|TRBV6-6|TRBJ2-1|.
CASNQGGGEQFF
TGTGCCAGCAATCAGGGCGGGGGTGAGCAGTTCTTC
>.|TRBV6-1|TRBJ1-5|.
CASSDPSLPQHF
TGTGCCAGCAGTGACCCAAGCTTGCCCCAGCATTTT
>TRBD1|TRBV23-1|TRBJ1-2|.
CASPNPPDRDRYGYTF
TGCGCCAGCCCAAACCCCCCCGACAGGGATAGGTATGGCTACACCTTC
>.|TRBV13|TRBJ2-7|once
CASSSSRGIGSYEQYF
TGTGCCAGCAGTTCAAGCCGTGGAATTGGCTCCTACGAGCAGTACTTC
>TRBD1|TRBV6-5|TRBJ2-2|.
CASSTDRSAGELFF
TGTGCCAGCAGTACGGACAGGAGCGCCGGGGAGCTGTTTTTT
>TRBD2|TRBV7-2|TRBJ2-4|.
CASSLVASGSQNIQYF
TGTGCCAGCAGCTTAGTGGCTAGCGGGAGTCAAAACATTCAGTACTTC
>TRBD1|TRBV19|TRBJ2-6|.
CASSMGTGSGANVLTF
TGTGCCAGTAGTATGGGGACAGGGTCTGGGGCCAACGTCCTGACTTTC
>TRBD1|TRBV14|TRBJ1-4|.
CASSLSGTGVEKLFF
TGTGCCAGCAGCCTTTCCGGGACAGGGGTTGAAAAACTGTTTTTT
>.|TRBV18|TRBJ1-2|.
CASSPQGSISPDGYTF
TGTGCCAGCTCACCACAGGGGTCTATCTCCCCCGATGGCTACACCTTC
>TRBD1|TRBV12-5|TRBJ1-1|.
CASQRRQGTDMNTEAFF
TGTGCTAGTCAGCGGCGACAGGGTACCGATATGAACACTGAAGCTTTCTTT
>.|TRBV28|TRBJ2-7|.
CASSLRYPSEQYF
TGTGCCAGCAGTTTAAGGTATCCCTCCGAGCAGTACTTC
>.|TRBV4-1|TRBJ1-3|.
CASSQEGPQPNTIYF
TGCGCCAGCAGCCAAGAAGGGCCACAGCCAAACACCATATATTTT
>.|TRBV18|TRBJ1-3|many
CASSQDISGNTIYF
TGTGCCAGCTCACAGGACATCTCTGGAAACACCATATATTTT
>.|TRBV5-3|TRBJ1-5|.
CARSLVGDHQPQHF
TGTGCCAGAAGCTTGGTGGGGGACCATCAGCCCCAGCATTTT
>.|TRBV27|TRBJ2-1|.
CASSFPGQIGGDEQFF
TGTGCCAGCAGTTTTCCCGGACAGATCGGGGGCGATGAGCAGTTCTTC
>.|TRBV2|TRBJ1-1|few
CASDPVMGEGNTEAFF
TGTGCCAGCGATCCAGTGATGGGAGAGGGGAACACTGAAGCTTTCTTT
>.|TRBV2|TRBJ2-1|.
CASSEALGVSNEQFF
TGTGCCAGCAGTGAAGCGCTTGGGGTATCCAATGAGCAGTTCTTC
>.|TRBV6-5|TRBJ1-1|.
CASTQTVNTEAFF
TGTGCCAGCACCCAGACGGTGAACACTGAAGCTTTCTTT
>TRBD1|TRBV7-8|TRBJ1-1|few
CASSLVVKVQGRNTEAFF
TGTGCCAGCAGCTTAGTCGTTAAGGTACAGGGGAGGAACACTGAAGCTTTCTTT
>TRBD1|TRBV28|TRBJ1-2|.
CASRKGQSYGYTF
TGTGCCAGCAGGAAGGGACAGAGCTATGGCTACACCTTC
>.|TRBV5-4|TRBJ1-2|few
CASSRGAQYGYTF
TGTGCCAGCAGCCGGGGGGCGCAGTATGGCTACACCTTC
>.|TRBV6-1|TRBJ1-6|once
CASSAQGDDSPLHF
TGTGCCAGCAGTGCACAAGGGGACGATTCACCCCTCCACTTT
>.|TRBV18|TRBJ1-2|few
CASSPQDVAGYGYTF
TGTGCCAGCTCACCACAAGATGTTGCCGGCTATGGCTACACCTTC
>.|TRBV14|TRBJ2-6|.
CASSPISGTHQSGANVLTF
TGTGCCAGCAGTCCCATCTCCGGGACACACCAATCTGGGGCCAACGTCCTGACTTTC
>TRBD2|TRBV4-1|TRBJ2-7|.
CASSQAPTSGREPAYEQYF
TGCGCCAGCAGCCAAGCTCCGACTAGCGGGAGAGAGCCAGCCTACGAGCAGTACTTC
>TRBD2|TRBV2|TRBJ2-1|.
CASSEVLAGAPEFF
TGTGCCAGCAGTGAAGTTCTAGCGGGGGCCCCTGAGTTCTTC
>.|TRBV6-1|TRBJ2-1|.
CASSERSRGSEQFF
TGTGCCAGCAGTGAACGGTCTCGAGGGTCTGAGCAGTTCTTC
>.|TRBV19|TRBJ2-1|few
CASSILLAGNEQFF
TGTGCCAGTAGTATTTTACTAGCAGGTAATGAGCAGTTCTTC
>TRBD1|TRBV7-9|TRBJ1-5|.
CASSLDTGGNQPQHF
TGTGCCAGCAGCTTAGATACAGGGGGCAATCAGCCCCAGCATTTT
>TRBD2|TRBV30|TRBJ2-7|.
CAWGLAGGHSYEQYF
TGTGCCTGGGGACTAGCGGGAGGACACTCCTACGAGCAGTACTTC
>.|TRBV21-1|TRBJ1-2|.
CASSKDYYGYTF
TGTGCCAGCAGCAAGGATTACTATGGCTACACCTTC
>TRBD1|TRBV10-3|TRBJ1-1|many
CAISESKGAPNTEAFF
TGTGCCATCAGTGAGTCGAAGGGGGCCCCGAACACTGAAGCTTTCTTT
>.|TRBV5-1|TRBJ2-1|.
CASSSGTRGSGAMQQFF
TGCGCCAGCAGCTCAGGGACCAGAGGGTCAGGGGCAATGCAGCAGTTCTTC
>TRBD1|TRBV5-1|TRBJ1-5|.
CASSLIPGGNQPQHF
TGCGCCAGCAGCTTGATACCAGGGGGGAATCAGCCCCAGCATTTT
>.|TRBV5-1|TRBJ1-4|many
CASSVRNSNQATNEKLFF
TGCGCCAGCTCCGTACGAAACTCGAATCAAGCGACTAATGAAAAACTGTTTTTT
>TRBD2|TRBV6-6|TRBJ2-1|.
CASTRAGEANEQFF
TGTGCCAGCACCCGAGCGGGAGAGGCCAATGAGCAGTTCTTC
>.|TRBV7-2|TRBJ2-2|.
CASSWPTNTGELFF
TGTGCCAGCAGCTGGCCAACGAACACCGGGGAGCTGTTTTTT
>.|TRBV14|TRBJ2-7|.
CASSPWAHKGHHYEQYF
TGTGCCAGCAGCCCCTGGGCGCATAAGGGGCATCACTACGAGCAGTACTTC
>.|TRBV7-2|TRBJ2-2|.
CASSLRVTGELFF
TGTGCCAGCAGCTTACGAGTGACCGGGGAGCTGTTTTTT
>TRBD2|TRBV5-5|TRBJ2-7|.
CASSQGLAEQYEQYF
TGTGCCAGCAGCCAGGGACTAGCGGAGCAGTACGAGCAGTACTTC
>.|TRBV5-1|TRBJ1-4|.
CASSLWGNNEKLFF
TGCGCCAGCAGCTTGTGGGGAAATAATGAAAAACTGTTTTTT
>.|TRBV6-5|TRBJ1-5|.
CASSYSSHGNQPQHF
TGTGCCAGCAGTTACTCGTCCCACGGCAATCAGCCCCAGCATTTT
>.|TRBV5-1|TRBJ2-2|few
CASLITAGANTAELFF
TGCGCCAGCCTAATTACAGCCGGGGCGAACACCGCGGAGCTGTTTTTT
>.|TRBV19|TRBJ1-4|few
CASSTGTPGEKLFF
TGTGCCAGTAGTACTGGAACCCCCGGGGAAAAACTGTTTTTT
>.|TRBV6-5|TRBJ2-1|.
CASIKTSSSYNEQFF
TGTGCCAGCATCAAAACCTCAAGCTCCTACAATGAGCAGTTCTTC
>.|TRBV4-2|TRBJ2-3|.
CASSQEADTQYF
TGTGCCAGCAGCCAAGAGGCAGATACGCAGTATTTT
>TRBD2|TRBV6-1|TRBJ2-3|.
CASSELPSGSTDTQYF
TGTGCCAGCAGTGAATTACCTAGCGGTAGCACAGATACGCAGTATTTT
>.|TRBV7-2|TRBJ1-2|.
CASSPTFGSVTNYGYTF
TGTGCCAGCAGCCCGACGTTCGGGTCAGTTACTAACTATGGCTACACCTTC
>.|TRBV6-5|TRBJ2-7|.
CASSLQGEQYF
TGTGCCAGCAGTCTCCAGGGGGAGCAGTACTTC
>TRBD2|TRBV6-1|TRBJ2-3|.
CASSPLRGGTDTQYF
TGTGCCAGCAGTCCTCTGCGGGGGGGCACAGATACGCAGTATTTT
>.|TRBV5-6|TRBJ1-5|many
CASSLSLGQRGNQPQHF
TGTGCCAGCAGCTTGTCCTTAGGGCAACGAGGGAATCAGCCCCAGCATTTT
>.|TRBV6-1|TRBJ2-5|.
CASSPLGVGETQYF
TGTGCCAGCTCTCCCCTCGGGGTCGGAGAGACCCAGTACTTC
>.|TRBV19|TRBJ1-2|few
CASSISTGSGGYTF
TGTGCCAGTAGTATCTCTACAGGGTCGGGTGGCTACACCTTC